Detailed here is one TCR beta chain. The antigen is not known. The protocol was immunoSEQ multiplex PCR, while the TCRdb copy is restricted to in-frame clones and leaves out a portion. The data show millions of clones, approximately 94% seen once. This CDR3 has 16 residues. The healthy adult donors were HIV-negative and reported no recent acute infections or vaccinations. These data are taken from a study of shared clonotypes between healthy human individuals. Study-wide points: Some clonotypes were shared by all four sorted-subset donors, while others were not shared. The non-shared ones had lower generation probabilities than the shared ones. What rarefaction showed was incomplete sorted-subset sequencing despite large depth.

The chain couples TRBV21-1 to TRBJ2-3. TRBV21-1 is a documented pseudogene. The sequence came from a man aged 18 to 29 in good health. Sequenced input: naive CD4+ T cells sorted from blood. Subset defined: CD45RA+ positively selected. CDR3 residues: CASSKVRAPDGDTQYF. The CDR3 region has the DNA TGTGCCAGCAGCAAAGTTCGGGCGCCTGATGGGGATACGCAGTATTTT.